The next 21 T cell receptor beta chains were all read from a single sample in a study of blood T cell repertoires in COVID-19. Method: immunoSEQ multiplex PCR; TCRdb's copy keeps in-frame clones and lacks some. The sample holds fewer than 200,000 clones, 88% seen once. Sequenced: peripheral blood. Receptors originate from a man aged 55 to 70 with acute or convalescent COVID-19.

The CDR3 region has the DNA TGTGCCAGCAGTCGAACCGGACTAGCGGGGGGCAATGAGCAGTTCTTC. Its translation: CASSRTGLAGGNEQFF. The rearrangement links TRBV27 to TRBJ2-1; 14 nucleotides line up with TRBD2. J was trimmed by 6 bases and V by 5 bases; bases with no gene match: 6. The CDR3 runs to 16 residues. The germline gives CDR1 MNHEY, CDR2 SMNVEV (reference sequence).

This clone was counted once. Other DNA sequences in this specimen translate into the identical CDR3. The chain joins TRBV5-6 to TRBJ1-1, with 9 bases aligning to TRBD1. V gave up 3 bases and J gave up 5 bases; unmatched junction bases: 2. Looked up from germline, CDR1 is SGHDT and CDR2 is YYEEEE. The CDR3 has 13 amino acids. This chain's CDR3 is CASSSGTGTEAFF. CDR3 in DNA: TGTGCCAGCAGCTCAGGGACAGGGACTGAAGCTTTCTTT.

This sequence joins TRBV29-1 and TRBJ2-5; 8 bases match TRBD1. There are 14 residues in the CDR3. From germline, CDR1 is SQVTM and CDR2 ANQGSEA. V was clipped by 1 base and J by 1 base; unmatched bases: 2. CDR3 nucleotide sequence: TGCAGCGTTGAAGGAGGACAGGGCCAAGAGACCCAGTACTTC. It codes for CSVEGGQGQETQYF.

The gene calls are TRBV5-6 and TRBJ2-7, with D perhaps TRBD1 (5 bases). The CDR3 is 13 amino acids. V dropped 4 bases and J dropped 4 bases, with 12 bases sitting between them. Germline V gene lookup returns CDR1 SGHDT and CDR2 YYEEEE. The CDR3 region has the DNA TGTGCCAGCAGCCCCGGACAAAGATACGAGCAGTACTTC. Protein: CASSPGQRYEQYF.

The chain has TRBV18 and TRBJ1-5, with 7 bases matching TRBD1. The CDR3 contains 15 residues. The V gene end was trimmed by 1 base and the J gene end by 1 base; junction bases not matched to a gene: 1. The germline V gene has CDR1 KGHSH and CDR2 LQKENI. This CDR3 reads CASSPQTGSNQPQHF. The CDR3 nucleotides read TGTGCCAGCTCACCACAGACAGGGAGCAATCAGCCCCAGCATTTT.

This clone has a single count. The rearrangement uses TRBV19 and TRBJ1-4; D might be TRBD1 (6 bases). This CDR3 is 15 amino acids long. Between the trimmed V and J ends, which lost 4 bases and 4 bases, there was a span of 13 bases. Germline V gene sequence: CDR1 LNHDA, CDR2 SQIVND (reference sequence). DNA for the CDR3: TGTGCCAGTAGTAGAGCGGGGGCGGGTAATGAAAAACTGTTTTTT. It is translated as CASSRAGAGNEKLFF. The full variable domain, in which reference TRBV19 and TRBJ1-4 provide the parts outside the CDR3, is DGGITQSPKYLFRKEGQNVTLSCEQNLNHDAMYWYRQDPGQGLRLIYYSQIVNDFQKGDIAEGYSVSREKKESFPLTVTSAQKNPTAFYLCASSRAGAGNEKLFFGSGTQLSVL.

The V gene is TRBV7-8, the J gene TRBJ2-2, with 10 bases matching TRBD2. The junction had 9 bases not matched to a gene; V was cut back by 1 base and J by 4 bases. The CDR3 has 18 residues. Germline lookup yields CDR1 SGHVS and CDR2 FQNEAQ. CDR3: CASSLGLAGGGRTGELFF. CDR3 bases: TGTGCCAGCAGCTTAGGACTAGCGGGCGGGGGCCGCACCGGGGAGCTGTTTTTT.

In DNA form, the CDR3 reads TGTGCCAGCAGTCAAACAGGGAACTATGGCTACACCTTC. The encoded protein is CASSQTGNYGYTF. V and J are TRBV6-2 or TRBV6-3 and TRBJ1-2, with D possibly being TRBD1 (6 bases). V lost 5 bases and J lost 2, with 9 bases in between. This CDR3 comprises 13 residues. The V gene's germline CDR1 is MNHEY and CDR2 SVGEGT.

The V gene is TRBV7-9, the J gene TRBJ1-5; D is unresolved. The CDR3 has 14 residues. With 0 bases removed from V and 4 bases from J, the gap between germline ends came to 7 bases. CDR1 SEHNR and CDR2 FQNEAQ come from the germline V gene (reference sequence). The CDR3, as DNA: TGTGCCAGCAGCTTAGCCCCAACTAATCAGCCCCAGCATTTT. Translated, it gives CASSLAPTNQPQHF.

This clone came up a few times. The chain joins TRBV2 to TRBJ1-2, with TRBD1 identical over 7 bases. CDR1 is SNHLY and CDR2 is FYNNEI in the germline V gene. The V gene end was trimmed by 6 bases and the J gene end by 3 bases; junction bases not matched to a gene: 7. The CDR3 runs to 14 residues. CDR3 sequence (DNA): TGTGCCAGCAGCCTCTACAGGGGAGACTATGGCTACACCTTC. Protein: CASSLYRGDYGYTF. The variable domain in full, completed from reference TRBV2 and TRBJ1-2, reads EPEVTQTPSHQVTQMGQEVILRCVPISNHLYFYWYRQILGQKVEFLVSFYNNEISEKSEIFDDQFSVERPDGSNFTLKIRSTKLEDSAMYFCASSLYRGDYGYTFGSGTRLTVV.

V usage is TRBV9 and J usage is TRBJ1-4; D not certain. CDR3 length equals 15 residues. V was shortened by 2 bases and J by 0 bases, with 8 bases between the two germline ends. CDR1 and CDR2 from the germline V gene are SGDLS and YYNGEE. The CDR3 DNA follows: TGTGCCAGCAGCGTGTACGGAGCAACTAATGAAAAACTGTTTTTT. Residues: CASSVYGATNEKLFF. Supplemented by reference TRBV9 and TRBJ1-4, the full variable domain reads DSGVTQTPKHLITATGQRVTLRCSPRSGDLSVYWYQQSLDQGLQFLIQYYNGEERAKGNILERFSAQQFPDLHSELNLSSLELGDSALYFCASSVYGATNEKLFFGSGTQLSVL.

In DNA form, the CDR3 reads TGCGCCAGCAGCTCCTACGGACAGGGACTCTTCTCTGGAAACACCATATATTTT. It specifies CASSSYGQGLFSGNTIYF. J is TRBJ1-3 and V is TRBV5-1, with 8 bases that match TRBD1. The CDR3 consists of 18 residues. Germline V gene lookup returns CDR1 SGHRS and CDR2 YFSETQ. The V and J ends lost 3 bases and 0 bases, in that order; junction bases with no gene match: 11. Full variable domain (rest looked up from reference TRBV5-1 and TRBJ1-3): KAGVTQTPRYLIKTRGQQVTLSCSPISGHRSVSWYQQTPGQGLQFLFEYFSETQRNKGNFPGRFSGRQFSNSRSEMNVSTLELGDSALYLCASSSYGQGLFSGNTIYFGEGSWLTVV.

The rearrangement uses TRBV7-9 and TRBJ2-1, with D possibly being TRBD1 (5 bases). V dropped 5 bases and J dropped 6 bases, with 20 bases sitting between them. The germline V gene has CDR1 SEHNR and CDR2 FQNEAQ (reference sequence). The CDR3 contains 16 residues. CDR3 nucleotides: TGTGCCAGCAGCCAAATCAGGGCCAACCCTTCCAATGAGCAGTTCTTC. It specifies CASSQIRANPSNEQFF. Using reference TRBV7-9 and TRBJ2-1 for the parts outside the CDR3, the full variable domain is DTGVSQNPRHKITKRGQNVTFRCDPISEHNRLYWYRQTLGQGPEFLTYFQNEAQLEKSRLLSDRFSAERPKGSFSTLEIQRTEQGDSAMYLCASSQIRANPSNEQFFGPGTRLTVL.

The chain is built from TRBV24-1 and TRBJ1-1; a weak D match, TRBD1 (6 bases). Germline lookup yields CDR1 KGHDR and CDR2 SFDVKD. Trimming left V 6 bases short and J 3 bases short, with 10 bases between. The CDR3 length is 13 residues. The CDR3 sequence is CATSTNRDTEAFF. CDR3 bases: TGTGCCACCAGTACTAACAGGGACACTGAAGCTTTCTTT.

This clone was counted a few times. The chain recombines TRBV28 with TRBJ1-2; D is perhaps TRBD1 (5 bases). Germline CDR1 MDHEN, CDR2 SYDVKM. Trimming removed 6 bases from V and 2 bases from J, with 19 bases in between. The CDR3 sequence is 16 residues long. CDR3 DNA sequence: TGTGCCAGCAGGCCCGGGGCGGGGCGTGTCAACTATGGCTACACCTTC. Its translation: CASRPGAGRVNYGYTF.

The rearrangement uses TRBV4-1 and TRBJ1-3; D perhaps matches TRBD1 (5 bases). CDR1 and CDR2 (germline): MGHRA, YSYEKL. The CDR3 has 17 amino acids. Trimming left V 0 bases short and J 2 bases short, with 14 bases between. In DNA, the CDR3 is TGCGCCAGCAGCCAAGATCTGGGAAGGGGCGCTGGAAACACCATATATTTT. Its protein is CASSQDLGRGAGNTIYF.

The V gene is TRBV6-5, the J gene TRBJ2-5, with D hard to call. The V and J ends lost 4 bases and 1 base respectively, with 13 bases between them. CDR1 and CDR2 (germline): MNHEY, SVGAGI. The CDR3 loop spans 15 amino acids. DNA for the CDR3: TGTGCCAGCAGTTCAGGCAGAGCTTTCCAAGAGACCCAGTACTTC. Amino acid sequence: CASSSGRAFQETQYF.

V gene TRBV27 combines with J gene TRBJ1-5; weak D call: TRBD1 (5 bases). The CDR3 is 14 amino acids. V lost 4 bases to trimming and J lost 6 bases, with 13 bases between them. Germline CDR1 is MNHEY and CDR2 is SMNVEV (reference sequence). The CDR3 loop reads CASSSGGGSQPQHF. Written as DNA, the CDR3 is TGTGCCAGCAGTTCCGGCGGGGGGAGTCAGCCCCAGCATTTT.

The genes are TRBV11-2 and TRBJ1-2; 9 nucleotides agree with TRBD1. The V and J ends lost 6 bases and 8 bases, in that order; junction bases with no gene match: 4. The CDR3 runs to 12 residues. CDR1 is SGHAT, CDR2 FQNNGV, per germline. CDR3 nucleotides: TGTGCCAGCAGGGGACAGGGCGTGGGCTACACCTTC. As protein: CASRGQGVGYTF.

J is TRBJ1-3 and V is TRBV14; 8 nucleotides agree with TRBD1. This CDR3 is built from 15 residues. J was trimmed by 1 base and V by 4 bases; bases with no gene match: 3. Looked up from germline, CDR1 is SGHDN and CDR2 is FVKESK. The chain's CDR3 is CASSRNRGSGNTIYF. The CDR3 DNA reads TGTGCCAGCAGCCGTAACAGGGGGTCTGGAAACACCATATATTTT. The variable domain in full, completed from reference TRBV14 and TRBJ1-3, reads EAGVTQFPSHSVIEKGQTVTLRCDPISGHDNLYWYRRVMGKEIKFLLHFVKESKQDESGMPNNRFLAERTGGTYSTLKVQPAELEDSGVYFCASSRNRGSGNTIYFGEGSWLTVV.

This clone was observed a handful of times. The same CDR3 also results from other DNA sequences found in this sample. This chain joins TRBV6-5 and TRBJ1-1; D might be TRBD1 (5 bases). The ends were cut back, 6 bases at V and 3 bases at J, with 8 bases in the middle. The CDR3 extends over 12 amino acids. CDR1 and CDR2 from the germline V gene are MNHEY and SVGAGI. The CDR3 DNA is TGTGCCAGCAGCCCCAGGGACACTGAAGCTTTCTTT. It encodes CASSPRDTEAFF.